This T cell receptor beta chain is drawn from a study of cytotoxic CD8 clonotypes in ibrutinib-treated CLL. Genomic DNA in a quantity of about 2.1 micrograms was derived from cryopreserved PBMCs for TCR beta libraries. Libraries were prepared by immunoSEQ multiplex PCR; TCRdb keeps only in-frame clonotypes and omits some of them. The data show over 120,000 clones, more than 75% seen once. Trimming took off 6 bases at V and 6 bases at J, with 11 bases between the two ends. This CDR3 region has 12 residues. CDR1 and CDR2 from the germline V gene are SNHLY and FYNNEI. V and J are TRBV2 and TRBJ1-2, with D perhaps TRBD1 (6 bases). The TCR comes from a human donor with chronic lymphocytic leukemia. Here the sequenced sample was PBMCs, taken after 24 months of ibrutinib treatment. Here the CDR3 DNA reads TGTGCCAGCAGGAACAGGGAGAATGGCTACACCTTC. Translating gives CASRNRENGYTF.